The 16 T cell receptor beta chains presented below share a single source sample, sequenced in a study of T cell responses to AZD1222 COVID-19 vaccine. Method: immunoSEQ multiplex PCR; TCRdb's copy keeps in-frame clones and lacks some. The sample consists of more than 150,000 clones, approximately 94% of them appearing once. The source material was peripheral blood, sampled 28 days after the second AZD1222 dose. The receptors derive from an adult who received the AZD1222 COVID-19 vaccine.

V and J are TRBV7-9 and TRBJ2-1; D unclear. Germline V gene sequence: CDR1 SEHNR, CDR2 FQNEAQ (reference sequence). Trimming took 3 bases from V and 5 from J, leaving 8 bases between them. The CDR3 has 13 amino acids. The CDR3 nucleotides are TGTGCCAGCAGCTTCGGTTTGCACAATGAGCAGTTCTTC. This translates into CASSFGLHNEQFF. Based on the CDR3 plus reference TRBV7-9 and TRBJ2-1, the full variable domain is DTGVSQNPRHKITKRGQNVTFRCDPISEHNRLYWYRQTLGQGPEFLTYFQNEAQLEKSRLLSDRFSAERPKGSFSTLEIQRTEQGDSAMYLCASSFGLHNEQFFGPGTRLTVL.

This chain connects TRBV4-1 to TRBJ2-1; 14 bases are a match to TRBD2. V was pared by 3 bases and J by 4 bases, with 5 bases of the junction left unmatched. The CDR3 spans 17 residues. CDR1 and CDR2 (germline): MGHRA, YSYEKL. The CDR3 here is CASSQDGTSGSYNEQFF. CDR3 sequence (DNA): TGCGCCAGCAGCCAGGATGGGACTAGCGGGAGTTACAATGAGCAGTTCTTC.

The chain couples TRBV7-8 to TRBJ2-3, with 13 bases aligning to TRBD2. CDR1 is SGHVS, CDR2 FQNEAQ, per germline. J was trimmed by 3 bases and V by 2 bases; bases with no gene match: 2. The CDR3 loop spans 16 amino acids. The CDR3 DNA reads as TGTGCCAGCAGCTTAAGACTAGCGGGGGGTACAGATACGCAGTATTTT. As protein: CASSLRLAGGTDTQYF. Full variable domain (missing parts from reference TRBV7-8 and TRBJ2-3): GAGVSQSPRYKVAKRGQDVALRCDPISGHVSLFWYQQALGQGPEFLTYFQNEAQLDKSGLPSDRFFAERPEGSVSTLKIQRTQQEDSAVYLCASSLRLAGGTDTQYFGPGTRLTVL.

This clone was recorded once. The chain is built from TRBV6-2 or TRBV6-3 and TRBJ1-1; no firm D call. The CDR3 totals 15 residues. Germline assignment: CDR1 MNHEY and CDR2 SVGEGT. V was shortened by 2 bases and J by 0 bases, with 10 bases between the two germline ends. The CDR3 reads CASSYLRTVNTEAFF. CDR3 DNA: TGTGCCAGCAGTTACCTCCGGACGGTGAACACTGAAGCTTTCTTT.

The chain joins TRBV4-3 to TRBJ1-2; D possibly corresponds to TRBD1 (5 bases). The CDR3 runs to 13 residues. CDR1 is LGHNA and CDR2 is YSLEER in the germline V gene. Trimming stripped 4 bases from V and 4 bases from J, with 10 bases between. The CDR3 nucleotides are TGCGCCAGCAGCCGGGACGGCCGCTATGGCTACACCTTC. Translated: CASSRDGRYGYTF.

The chain has TRBV6-5 and TRBJ2-2; 10 bases agree with TRBD1. The CDR3 loop spans 14 amino acids. J lost 3 bases, V lost 8 bases, and 3 bases had no gene match. CDR1 and CDR2 (germline): MNHEY, SVGAGI. CDR3 sequence: CASQDRGDTGELFF. DNA of the CDR3: TGTGCCAGCCAGGACAGGGGGGACACCGGGGAGCTGTTTTTT.

The chain couples TRBV11-2 to TRBJ1-2; D unresolved. The CDR3 sequence is 12 residues long. The V end was cut by 4 bases, the J end by 5 bases, with 8 bases between. Germline lookup yields CDR1 SGHAT and CDR2 FQNNGV. As DNA, the CDR3 is TGTGCCAGCAGCTCAGAGACTTATGGCTACACCTTC. Protein: CASSSETYGYTF.

The chain links TRBV9 to TRBJ1-6; 9 bases agree with TRBD1. The germline CDR1 and CDR2 sequences are SGDLS and YYNGEE. V gave up 4 bases and J gave up 7 bases; unmatched junction bases: 9. The CDR3 extends over 16 amino acids. For the CDR3, the DNA is TGTGCCAGCAGCACAGAGCGACAGGGGGAGAATTCACCCCTCCACTTT. Translating it yields CASSTERQGENSPLHF.

V is TRBV5-4 and J is TRBJ2-3, with TRBD2 identical over 8 bases. Unmatched junction bases numbered 4, after V lost 4 bases and J lost 0 bases. Germline CDR1 SGHNT, CDR2 YYREEE (reference sequence). The CDR3 consists of 15 residues. CDR3 protein: CASSRTSGSTDTQYF. The CDR3 DNA is TGTGCCAGCAGCAGAACTAGCGGCAGCACAGATACGCAGTATTTT.

This rearrangement joins TRBV20-1 to TRBJ1-2; D uncertain. CDR1 and CDR2 from the germline V gene are DFQATT and SNEGSKA (reference sequence). The CDR3 contains 10 residues. Between the trimmed V and J ends, which lost 4 bases and 3 bases, there was a span of 3 bases. CDR3 nucleotide sequence: TGCAGTGCTACTGACTATGGCTACACCTTC. Amino acids: CSATDYGYTF.

The rearrangement joins TRBV7-9 to TRBJ2-4; D may be TRBD1 or TRBD2 (5 bases each). The V gene lost 5 bases and the J gene lost 0 bases, with 8 bases spanning the gap. Germline CDR1 reads SEHNR; CDR2 reads FQNEAQ (reference sequence). The CDR3 has 14 amino acids. The CDR3 DNA reads as TGTGCCAGCAGCATCGGGACAGCCAAAAACATTCAGTACTTC. Amino acids: CASSIGTAKNIQYF.

V gene TRBV4-1 combines with J gene TRBJ1-1; D possibly corresponds to TRBD1 (5 bases). V lost 4 bases and J 1 base, leaving 19 bases between the germline ends. The CDR3 sequence is 17 residues long. Germline V gene data show CDR1 as MGHRA and CDR2 as YSYEKL. CDR3 loop: CASSPPRGGGPNTEAFF. The CDR3 nucleotides are TGCGCCAGCAGCCCCCCTCGGGGCGGGGGTCCGAACACTGAAGCTTTCTTT.

This clone came up once. This chain joins TRBV7-2 and TRBJ2-1; D not certain. The CDR3 runs 13 residues. V lost 3 bases, J lost 4 bases, and 7 bases lay in between. Germline values: CDR1 SGHTA, CDR2 FQGNSA. CDR3: CASSLMEYNEQFF. The CDR3 DNA is TGTGCCAGCAGCTTGATGGAATACAATGAGCAGTTCTTC.

V and J are TRBV11-3 and TRBJ1-1, with D hard to call. Per the germline V gene, CDR1 is SGHNT and CDR2 is YENEEA. The CDR3 is 15 residues long. Deletions cut 5 bases from V and 1 base from J, with 14 bases between. Here the CDR3 reads CASSAGRMGNTEAFF. DNA of the CDR3: TGTGCCAGCAGCGCCGGTCGGATGGGGAACACTGAAGCTTTCTTT.

The chain couples TRBV12-5 to TRBJ2-1; 8 nucleotides line up with TRBD1. The CDR3 has 14 residues. CDR1 and CDR2 from the germline V gene are LGHNT and FRNRAP. V lost 1 base to trimming and J lost 8 bases; unmatched junction nucleotides: 4. CDR3 DNA: TGTGCTAGTGGTTTGGGGACAGGGTACGATGAGCAGTTCTTC. Translation gives CASGLGTGYDEQFF.

The gene calls are TRBV7-9 and TRBJ1-2; D call uncertain. The CDR3 totals 15 residues. Trimming shortened V by 5 bases and J by 3 bases, and 16 bases separated the two germline ends. Germline V CDR1 and CDR2: SEHNR, FQNEAQ (reference sequence). CDR3 in amino acids: CASSPHNRDYYGYTF. For the CDR3, the DNA is TGTGCCAGCAGCCCGCATAATCGGGATTACTATGGCTACACCTTC.